The rows below give T cell receptor beta chains drawn from one sample of a study of cytomegalovirus exposure and HLA in healthy donors. The repertoire was sequenced with immunoSEQ multiplex PCR; TCRdb's copy has only in-frame clones and lacks some. The sample includes around 120,000 clones, 70% to 85% of them seen just once. Specimen: PBMCs. These receptors originate from a man between 18 and 35 years old in good health and CMV-seronegative. CDR3s include the opening cysteine and the closing phenylalanine or tryptophan. D genes are given only for firm matches. Some rows have no size entry. The others give once, few or many, or a class for an expanded clone.

>TRBD1|TRBJ2-1|TRBV4-3|-
TGCGCCAGCAGCCAGGGGGCGGACAGGTACAATGAGCAGTTCTTC
CASSQGADRYNEQFF
>TRBD2|TRBJ2-7|TRBV7-8|-
TGTGCCAGCAGCTTAGGACTAGCGGGGGGATACGAGCAGTACTTC
CASSLGLAGGYEQYF
>TRBD1|TRBJ1-4|TRBV14|-
TGTGCCAGCAGCCGGACAGGAGGCTTTAATGAAAAACTGTTTTTT
CASSRTGGFNEKLFF
>TRBD2|TRBJ2-1|TRBV9|-
TGTGCCAGCAGCGGACCTGCCAGGACTAGCGGGGGGGTAAGGTACAATGAGCAGTTCTTC
CASSGPARTSGGVRYNEQFF
>-|TRBJ2-2|TRBV27|-
TGTGCCAGCAGTCCACACCCTTTAGATAGACTAACTTACACCGGGGAGCTGTTTTTT
CASSPHPLDRLTYTGELFF
>-|TRBJ1-2|TRBV5-6|once
TGTGCCAGCAGCCCCCTTAGCGTTGAGGCCCTTAACTATGGCTACACCTTC
CASSPLSVEALNYGYTF
>-|TRBJ1-1|TRBV11-3|-
TGTGCCAGCAGCTTAAGCGTGAACACTGAAGCTTTCTTT
CASSLSVNTEAFF
>TRBD1|TRBJ2-7|TRBV11-3|-
TGTGCCAGCAGCTTACGAGGGACAGGTCCCTACGAGCAGTACTTC
CASSLRGTGPYEQYF
>-|TRBJ2-7|TRBV10-3|-
TGTGCCATCAGTGATCCAGGGGGGCCCTACGAGCAGTACTTC
CAISDPGGPYEQYF
>TRBD1|TRBJ2-2|TRBV7-9|once
TGTTCCAGCAGCCCCAGGGGACAGTCGAACACCGGGGAGCTGTTTTTT
CSSSPRGQSNTGELFF
>-|TRBJ1-6|TRBV6-6|-
TGTGCCGGCAGATCCCCGGGGAAAAGAATTAATTCACCCCTCCACTTT
CAGRSPGKRINSPLHF
>TRBD2|TRBJ2-5|TRBV7-3|-
TGTGCCAGCAGCTTATTAGCGGGGGGGCTAGAGACCCAGTACTTC
CASSLLAGGLETQYF
>-|TRBJ2-1|TRBV6-6|-
TGTGCCAGCCGGGACATCTACAATGAGCAGTTCTTC
CASRDIYNEQFF
>TRBD2|TRBJ2-5|TRBV5-5|-
TGTGCCAGCAGCTTGCTAGCGGGGGGCTCCCGGGAGACCCAGTACTTC
CASSLLAGGSRETQYF
>-|TRBJ1-1|TRBV13|-
TGTGCCAGCAGCTTAGGCCGTCAGTCCTGGGCGCCTTTCTTT
CASSLGRQSWAPFF
>-|TRBJ2-1|TRBV7-3|once
TGTGCCAGCAGTCCATCGGCCCACCAGGGTTCCTACAATGAGCAGTTCTTC
CASSPSAHQGSYNEQFF
>-|TRBJ1-2|TRBV7-9|-
TGTGCCAGCAGCCCCGGACAGAACTATGGCTACACCTTC
CASSPGQNYGYTF